These 26 T cell receptor beta chains share one sample of origin, sequenced in a study of T cell responses to AZD1222 COVID-19 vaccine. Produced via immunoSEQ multiplex PCR; TCRdb's table is partial and in-frame only. This sample has some 130,000 clones, with just over 85% found just once. Specimen: peripheral blood, collected on day 0 of AZD1222 vaccination. The receptor set was obtained from an adult in good health.

CDR3 region: CASTSGTGIGEQYF. The CDR3 bases are TGTGCCAGCACGTCCGGGACAGGGATAGGCGAGCAGTACTTC. The chain links TRBV6-5 to TRBJ2-7; 9 bases are shared with TRBD1. V shed 7 bases and J 6 bases; nucleotides not matched to a gene: 10. Germline V gene lookup returns CDR1 MNHEY and CDR2 SVGAGI. CDR3 length: 14 residues.

This rearrangement joins TRBV30 to TRBJ1-5; 10 bases align to TRBD1. From germline, CDR1 is GTSNPN and CDR2 SVGIG (reference sequence). The CDR3 loop spans 15 amino acids. The J segment lost 5 bases and the V segment lost 0 bases, leaving 4 bases of the junction unmatched. In DNA form, the CDR3 reads TGTGCCTGGAGTGTGACAGGGGGCGTGGATCAGCCCCAGCATTTT. Translation gives CAWSVTGGVDQPQHF.

The V gene is TRBV5-4, the J gene TRBJ2-3, with TRBD1 matching 7 bases. The CDR3 totals 16 residues. V shed 4 bases, J shed 0 bases, and the junction held 8 bases outside the gene matches. Germline V CDR1 and CDR2: SGHNT, YYREEE (reference sequence). The CDR3 region is CASSPRTGQSTDTQYF. The CDR3 DNA reads TGTGCCAGCAGCCCCCGTACGGGACAGAGCACAGATACGCAGTATTTT.

The chain couples TRBV30 to TRBJ1-1; possibly TRBD1 for D (6 bases). CDR1 is GTSNPN, CDR2 SVGIG, per germline (reference sequence). V shed 1 base and J shed 2 bases, with 14 bases lying between them. This CDR3 has 15 amino acids. This chain's CDR3 is CAWSATGRSNTEAFF. For the CDR3, the DNA is TGTGCCTGGAGTGCCACAGGGCGGTCCAACACTGAAGCTTTCTTT.

This clone was seen ten or more times. CDR3 nucleotide sequence: TGTGCCAGCAATATGGGAAGGGTTCGTGGCGGGGAGCTGTTTTTT. This codes for CASNMGRVRGGELFF. The V call is TRBV2, the J call TRBJ2-2; D is unresolved. The CDR3 is 15 residues long. Germline V gene lookup returns CDR1 SNHLY and CDR2 FYNNEI. V was clipped by 7 bases and J by 7 bases, with 19 bases between them. Full variable domain (missing parts from reference TRBV2 and TRBJ2-2): EPEVTQTPSHQVTQMGQEVILRCVPISNHLYFYWYRQILGQKVEFLVSFYNNEISEKSEIFDDQFSVERPDGSNFTLKIRSTKLEDSAMYFCASNMGRVRGGELFFGEGSRLTVL.

J is TRBJ2-7 and V is TRBV7-3; D tentatively reads TRBD1 or TRBD2 (6 bases each). CDR1 and CDR2 from the germline V gene are SGHTA and FQGTGA. V lost 0 bases and J lost 0, with 9 bases in between. The CDR3 has 15 residues. The DNA of the CDR3 is TGTGCCAGCAGCTTAACACCGGGGGCCTCCTACGAGCAGTACTTC. This encodes CASSLTPGASYEQYF. The full variable domain, with the rest looked up from reference TRBV7-3 and TRBJ2-7, is GAGVSQTPSNKVTEKGKYVELRCDPISGHTALYWYRQSLGQGPEFLIYFQGTGAADDSGLPNDRFFAVRPEGSVSTLKIQRTERGDSAVYLCASSLTPGASYEQYFGPGTRLTVT.

The chain recombines TRBV6-5 with TRBJ1-4; no clear D gene. Germline V lookup: CDR1 MNHEY, CDR2 SVGAGI. The CDR3 has 16 amino acids. V was trimmed by 4 bases and J by 1 base, leaving 13 bases between them. The CDR3 region has the DNA TGTGCCAGCAGTTCACCAGGAACGGGAACTAATGAAAAACTGTTTTTT. Its translation: CASSSPGTGTNEKLFF.

This chain links TRBV24-1 with TRBJ2-1; D is perhaps TRBD1 or TRBD2 (7 bases each). V lost 9 bases and J 12 bases, leaving 23 bases between the germline ends. Germline V gene data show CDR1 as KGHDR and CDR2 as SFDVKD. The length of the CDR3 is 14 residues. The CDR3 protein is CATQEGGGAGGQFF. The CDR3 nucleotides are TGTGCCACCCAGGAGGGAGGGGGCGCGGGTGGGCAGTTCTTC.

The genes are TRBV19 and TRBJ2-1; D gene uncertain. V was trimmed by 8 bases and J by 8 bases, leaving 13 bases between them. Germline CDR1 and CDR2: LNHDA and SQIVND (reference sequence). The length of the CDR3 is 12 residues. As DNA, the CDR3 is TGTGCCAGTGGCCCGGCTCTCGATGAGCAGTTCTTC. Amino acids: CASGPALDEQFF.

This chain joins TRBV28 and TRBJ1-6; D is uncertain. Germline V gives CDR1 MDHEN, CDR2 SYDVKM. Trimming shortened V by 5 bases and J by 0 bases, and 14 bases separated the two germline ends. The CDR3 runs to 17 residues. CDR3: CASSPPSSSSYNSPLHF. CDR3 sequence (DNA): TGTGCCAGCAGTCCCCCGTCAAGCAGCTCCTATAATTCACCCCTCCACTTT.

This CDR3 reads CASSFASGHPYEQYF. DNA for the CDR3: TGTGCCAGCAGCTTCGCTAGCGGGCACCCTTACGAGCAGTACTTC. The rearrangement joins TRBV13 to TRBJ2-7, with TRBD2 matching over 8 bases. The CDR3 covers 15 residues. Per the germline V gene, CDR1 is PRHDT and CDR2 is FYEKMQ (reference sequence). The ends lost 3 bases at V and 4 bases at J; junction bases unmatched: 8.

This chain joins TRBV6-6 and TRBJ2-1; D is perhaps TRBD2 (7 bases). With 2 bases removed from V and 4 bases from J, the gap between germline ends came to 9 bases. The germline CDR1 and CDR2 sequences are MNHNY and SVGAGI (reference sequence). The CDR3 spans 14 residues. The CDR3: CASSYGGAYNEQFF. CDR3 sequence (DNA): TGTGCCAGCAGTTACGGGGGGGCGTACAATGAGCAGTTCTTC.

This chain joins TRBV5-4 and TRBJ2-5, with D possibly matching TRBD1 (6 bases). V lost 7 bases, J lost 5 bases, and 18 bases lay in between. Germline CDR1 is SGHNT and CDR2 is YYREEE (reference sequence). The CDR3 is 14 residues long. The CDR3 protein is CASRPEQGLETQYF. DNA of the CDR3: TGTGCCAGCCGCCCCGAACAGGGATTGGAGACCCAGTACTTC.

The chain combines TRBV24-1 with TRBJ1-5; D possibly corresponds to TRBD1 (5 bases). This CDR3 is 13 amino acids long. Germline-derived CDR1 and CDR2 are KGHDR and SFDVKD. The germline V and J ends were trimmed by 3 bases and 4 bases, with 6 bases remaining between them. CDR3 residues: CATSDAGNQPQHF. As DNA, the CDR3 is TGTGCCACCAGTGATGCAGGGAATCAGCCCCAGCATTTT.

This clone was counted a few times. Other DNA sequences within the sample encode an identical CDR3. The chain combines TRBV6-5 with TRBJ1-2, with TRBD1 identical over 7 bases. The CDR3 runs 16 residues. Per germline, CDR1 MNHEY and CDR2 SVGAGI. Trimming took 0 bases from V and 5 from J; bases not matched to a gene: 9. CDR3 coding DNA: TGTGCCAGCAGTTACTCCCGGACAGGCGGCGGATATGGCTACACCTTC. Amino acid sequence: CASSYSRTGGGYGYTF.

The chain uses TRBV6-5 and TRBJ1-1; 9 positions match TRBD1. The ends lost 6 bases at V and 6 bases at J; junction bases unmatched: 8. Germline loops: CDR1 MNHEY, CDR2 SVGAGI. CDR3 length: 14 amino acids. CDR3 nucleotides: TGTGCCAGCAGGGGGACAGGGCAGCAAGCTGAAGCTTTCTTT. This codes for CASRGTGQQAEAFF.

The rearrangement links TRBV28 to TRBJ2-2; no clear D. Germline lookup yields CDR1 MDHEN and CDR2 SYDVKM. Trimming took off 6 bases at V and 0 bases at J, with 5 bases between the two ends. The CDR3 contains 13 residues. The CDR3 loop is CASSRANTGELFF. The CDR3 coding sequence is TGTGCCAGCAGCCGGGCGAACACCGGGGAGCTGTTTTTT.

The chain employs TRBV3-1 (or the pseudogene TRBV3-2) and TRBJ1-4, with a weak D call TRBD1 (5 bases). CDR1 is LGHDT, CDR2 YNNKEL, per germline (reference sequence). The CDR3 contains 15 residues. V was pared by 1 base and J by 8 bases, with 14 bases between. CDR3 protein: CASSQGTGADEKLFF. DNA for the CDR3: TGTGCCAGCAGCCAAGGGACTGGGGCGGACGAAAAACTGTTTTTT.

This chain uses TRBV7-2 with TRBJ2-5; possible D gene TRBD1, 5 bases. V was shortened by 1 base and J by 2 bases, with 11 bases between the two germline ends. CDR3 length: 15 residues. Germline V CDR1 and CDR2: SGHTA, FQGNSA. The CDR3 nucleotides are TGTGCCAGCAGCTTAGATGGGGCTAGACAAGAGACCCAGTACTTC. Translated, it gives CASSLDGARQETQYF.

The chain uses TRBV28 and TRBJ1-2; possibly TRBD1 for D (5 bases). Germline CDR1 reads MDHEN; CDR2 reads SYDVKM. The CDR3 extends over 15 amino acids. V shed 5 bases and J shed 4 bases, with 17 bases lying between them. Here the CDR3 DNA reads TGTGCCAGCAGTCCTCAACTCCGGGGCGGCTATGGCTACACCTTC. Translated, it gives CASSPQLRGGYGYTF.

This chain uses TRBV6-1 with TRBJ2-1; the match to TRBD2 covers 12 bases. After removal of 4 bases from V and 8 bases from J, the junction contained 9 bases not matched to a gene. CDR1 and CDR2 (germline): MNHNS, SASEGT. CDR3 length: 16 amino acids. CDR3 coding DNA: TGTGCCAGCAGTGGTTCTAGCGGGAGGGCAATATATGAGCAGTTCTTC. Its translation is CASSGSSGRAIYEQFF.

The CDR3: CASSRQSSGANVLTF. In DNA form, the CDR3 reads TGTGCCAGCTCACGACAGAGCTCTGGGGCCAACGTCCTGACTTTC. This chain uses TRBV18 with TRBJ2-6, with a tentative D call TRBD1 (5 bases). V was shortened by 4 bases and J by 0 bases, with 7 bases between the two germline ends. The germline CDR1 and CDR2 sequences are KGHSH and LQKENI. CDR3 length equals 15 residues.

The rearrangement links TRBV5-3 to TRBJ1-5; unclear D gene. TRBV5-3 is labeled an ORF, and its function is uncertain. V was trimmed by 5 bases and J by 10 bases, leaving 25 bases between them. There are 16 residues in the CDR3. The CDR3 bases are TGTGCCAGAAGTTTCCGGGCCCACCGGACTAAACCTCCCCAGCATTTT. This gives the protein CARSFRAHRTKPPQHF.

The CDR3: CASSLIRGNQETQYF. In nucleotides, the CDR3 is TGTGCCAGCAGCTTAATTCGGGGGAACCAAGAGACCCAGTACTTC. The rearrangement uses TRBV11-2 and TRBJ2-5; D is possibly TRBD2 (6 bases). The germline gives CDR1 SGHAT, CDR2 FQNNGV. The CDR3 runs 15 residues. The V and J ends lost 2 bases and 0 bases respectively, with 10 bases between them. Full variable domain (rest looked up from reference TRBV11-2 and TRBJ2-5): EAGVAQSPRYKIIEKRQSVAFWCNPISGHATLYWYQQILGQGPKLLIQFQNNGVVDDSQLPKDRFSAERLKGVDSTLKIQPAKLEDSAVYLCASSLIRGNQETQYFGPGTRLLVL.

V usage is TRBV18 and J usage is TRBJ1-3, with a tentative D call TRBD1 (6 bases). With 4 bases removed from V and 0 bases from J, the gap between germline ends came to 10 bases. Germline V gene data show CDR1 as KGHSH and CDR2 as LQKENI. CDR3 length equals 15 residues. The CDR3 bases are TGTGCCAGCTCACGACAGGAGAGCTCTGGAAACACCATATATTTT. This encodes CASSRQESSGNTIYF.

This chain joins TRBV5-1 and TRBJ2-2, with 9 bases lining up with TRBD1. The CDR3 loop spans 16 amino acids. Germline CDR1 and CDR2: SGHRS and YFSETQ. The V gene end was trimmed by 3 bases and the J gene end by 5 bases; junction bases not matched to a gene: 8. The CDR3 reads CASSWGQGAGTGELFF. In nucleotides, the CDR3 is TGCGCCAGCAGCTGGGGACAGGGAGCGGGGACCGGGGAGCTGTTTTTT.